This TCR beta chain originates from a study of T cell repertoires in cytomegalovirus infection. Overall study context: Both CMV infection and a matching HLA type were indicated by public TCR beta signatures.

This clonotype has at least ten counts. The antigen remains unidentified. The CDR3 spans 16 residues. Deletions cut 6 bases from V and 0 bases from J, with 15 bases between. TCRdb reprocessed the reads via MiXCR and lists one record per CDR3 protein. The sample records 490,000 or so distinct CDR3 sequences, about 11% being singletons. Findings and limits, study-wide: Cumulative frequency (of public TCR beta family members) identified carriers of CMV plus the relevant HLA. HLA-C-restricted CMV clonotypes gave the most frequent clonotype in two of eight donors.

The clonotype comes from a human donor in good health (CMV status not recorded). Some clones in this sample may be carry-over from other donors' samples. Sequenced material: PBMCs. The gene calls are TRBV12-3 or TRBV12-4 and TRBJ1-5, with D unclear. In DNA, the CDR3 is TGTGCCAGCAGGGCTAGGGAGCTTTATAGCAATCAGCCCCAGCATTTT. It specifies CASRARELYSNQPQHF.